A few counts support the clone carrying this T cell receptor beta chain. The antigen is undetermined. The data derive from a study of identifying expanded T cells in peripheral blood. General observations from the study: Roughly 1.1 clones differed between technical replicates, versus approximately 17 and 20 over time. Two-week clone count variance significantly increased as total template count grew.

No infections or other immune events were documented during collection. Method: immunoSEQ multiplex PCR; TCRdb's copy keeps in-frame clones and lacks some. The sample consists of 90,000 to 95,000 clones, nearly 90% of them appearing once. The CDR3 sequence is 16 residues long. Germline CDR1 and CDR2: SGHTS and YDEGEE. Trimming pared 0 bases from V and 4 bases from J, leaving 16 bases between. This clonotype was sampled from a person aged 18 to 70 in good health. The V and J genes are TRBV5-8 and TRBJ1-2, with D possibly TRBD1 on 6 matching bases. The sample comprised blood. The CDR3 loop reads CASSLDAGTSGYGYTF. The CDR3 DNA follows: TGTGCCAGCAGCTTGGACGCCGGGACATCGGGCTATGGCTACACCTTC.